A single sample gave rise to the 32 T cell receptor beta chains below, sequenced in a study of OX40 agonist ivuxolimab in advanced cancers. Profiling relied on immunoSEQ multiplex PCR, and the TCRdb table lists in-frame clones only, not all of them. The sample lists some 80,000 clones, around 89% occurring once. Sequencing used CD4+ or CD8+ T cells sorted from blood, obtained in a trial of the OX40 agonist ivuxolimab. The receptors here all came from an adult with an advanced solid tumor such as melanoma, head and neck, liver or kidney cancer.

This clone came up once. J is TRBJ2-5 and V is TRBV7-9; 8 bases fit TRBD1. V gave up 7 bases and J gave up 5 bases; unmatched junction bases: 6. There are 13 residues in the CDR3. Per germline, CDR1 SEHNR and CDR2 FQNEAQ (reference sequence). The CDR3 spells CASIRTGSETQYF. CDR3 nucleotide sequence: TGTGCCAGCATTCGGACAGGGAGCGAGACCCAGTACTTC.

The chain carries TRBV7-2 and TRBJ1-1; D call uncertain. The length of the CDR3 is 13 residues. V was shortened by 8 bases and J by 1 base, with 11 bases between the two germline ends. The germline gives CDR1 SGHTA, CDR2 FQGNSA. CDR3 sequence (DNA): TGTGCCAGCGGCACACAGAGGAACACTGAAGCTTTCTTT. Translated, it gives CASGTQRNTEAFF.

The rearrangement uses TRBV4-1 and TRBJ2-2, with D unclear. Trimming shortened V by 1 base and J by 7 bases, and 4 bases separated the two germline ends. Germline CDR1 MGHRA, CDR2 YSYEKL. This CDR3 has 12 residues. The CDR3 sequence: CASSQVGGELFF. The CDR3 bases are TGCGCCAGCAGCCAAGTGGGCGGGGAGCTGTTTTTT.

The CDR3 here is CASSLAHDQPQHF. CDR3 bases: TGTGCCAGCAGCTTAGCGCATGATCAGCCCCAGCATTTT. V is TRBV11-1 and J is TRBJ1-5; D gene ambiguous. This CDR3 is 13 amino acids long. Deletions cut 0 bases from V and 5 bases from J, with 5 bases between. Looked up from germline, CDR1 is SGHAT and CDR2 is FQDESV (reference sequence).

The V and J genes are TRBV5-1 and TRBJ2-1; 14 bases line up with TRBD2. Germline trimming cut 4 bases from V and 7 bases from J; bases unmatched to any gene: 7. This CDR3 spans 16 amino acids. Per the germline V gene, CDR1 is SGHRS and CDR2 is YFSETQ. The CDR3 bases are TGCGCCAGCAGCCCGCAGACTAGCGGGAGGGTGAATGAGCAGTTCTTC. Its translation: CASSPQTSGRVNEQFF.

The rearrangement joins TRBV7-2 to TRBJ2-7; TRBD2 matches at 8 bases. This CDR3 comprises 15 residues. The germline CDR1 and CDR2 sequences are SGHTA and FQGNSA. The J segment lost 4 bases and the V segment lost 3 bases, leaving 8 bases of the junction unmatched. The DNA of the CDR3 is TGTGCCAGCAGCTTCGCCCCGGCTAGCGGGTACGAGCAGTACTTC. Its translation is CASSFAPASGYEQYF.

The rearrangement uses TRBV11-2 and TRBJ2-7, with a tentative D call TRBD1 (6 bases). The CDR3 totals 14 residues. Trimming left V 3 bases short and J 5 bases short, with 14 bases between. CDR1 and CDR2 from the germline V gene are SGHAT and FQNNGV. Here the CDR3 DNA reads TGTGCCAGCAGCTTCCCAACAGGGATCCACGAGCAGTACTTC. Amino acid sequence: CASSFPTGIHEQYF.

For this clone: Mismatch with germline at one junction end may stem from a read error. This sequence joins TRBV29-1 and TRBJ2-6; D possibly corresponds to TRBD2 (6 bases). The CDR3 has 16 residues. Germline V gene lookup returns CDR1 SQVTM and CDR2 ANQGSEA. The CDR3 bases are TGCAGCGTTGCGAGGTTGCCAGGGACTGGGGCCAACGTCCCGACTTTC. This codes for CSVARLPGTGANVPTF.

The rearrangement uses TRBV27 and TRBJ2-2, with D uncertain. This CDR3 is 12 amino acids long. Germline values: CDR1 MNHEY, CDR2 SMNVEV (reference sequence). Trimming stripped 5 bases from V and 1 base from J, with 2 bases between. Here the CDR3 DNA reads TGTGCCAGCAGTAAGAACACCGGGGAGCTGTTTTTT. It is translated as CASSKNTGELFF.

The chain couples TRBV5-8 to TRBJ2-7, with 9 bases identical to TRBD2. V lost 3 bases to trimming and J lost 0 bases; unmatched junction nucleotides: 7. The CDR3 has 16 amino acids. Germline CDR1 is SGHTS and CDR2 is YDEGEE. CDR3 loop: CASSSYKTSGSYEQYF. As DNA, the CDR3 is TGTGCCAGCAGCTCTTACAAGACTAGCGGCTCCTACGAGCAGTACTTC.

This chain connects TRBV4-1 to TRBJ2-1, with 8 bases aligning to TRBD2. With V trimmed by 3 bases and J by 3 bases, 10 bases remained unmatched. This CDR3 has 17 residues. Germline-derived CDR1 and CDR2 are MGHRA and YSYEKL. CDR3 in DNA: TGCGCCAGCAGCCAGGACCCTCCTAGCGGGTACTACAATGAGCAGTTCTTC. Translated, it gives CASSQDPPSGYYNEQFF.

V and J are TRBV7-2 and TRBJ2-7, with unresolved D. The CDR3 has 11 amino acids. CDR1 and CDR2 from the germline V gene are SGHTA and FQGNSA. V was trimmed by 5 bases and J by 2 bases, leaving 4 bases between them. This CDR3 is CASSRAYEQYF. The CDR3 DNA reads as TGTGCCAGCAGCCGAGCCTACGAGCAGTACTTC.

Only one count was recorded for this clone. V usage is TRBV7-2 and J usage is TRBJ2-1; D is unresolved. V was cut by 3 bases and J by 7 bases, with 4 bases left in between. CDR3 length equals 11 residues. Germline-derived CDR1 and CDR2 are SGHTA and FQGNSA. CDR3 bases: TGTGCCAGCAGCTTTTTTAATGAGCAGTTCTTC. The encoded protein is CASSFFNEQFF. The full variable domain, in which reference TRBV7-2 and TRBJ2-1 provide the parts outside the CDR3, is GAGVSQSPSNKVTEKGKDVELRCDPISGHTALYWYRQSLGQGLEFLIYFQGNSAPDKSGLPSDRFSAERTGGSVSTLTIQRTQQEDSAVYLCASSFFNEQFFGPGTRLTVL.

This chain connects TRBV11-3 to TRBJ2-2; D is uncertain. This CDR3 has 16 amino acids. The ends were cut back, 2 bases at V and 1 base at J, with 11 bases in the middle. Germline CDR1 SGHNT, CDR2 YENEEA. The DNA for the CDR3 is TGTGCCAGCAGCTTACCATGGACGGAGAACACCGGGGAGCTGTTTTTT. The encoded protein is CASSLPWTENTGELFF. Looking up the rest from reference TRBV11-3 and TRBJ2-2 gives the full variable domain: EAGVVQSPRYKIIEKKQPVAFWCNPISGHNTLYWYLQNLGQGPELLIRYENEEAVDDSQLPKDRFSAERLKGVDSTLKIQPAELGDSAVYLCASSLPWTENTGELFFGEGSRLTVL.

Concerning this clone itself: The same CDR3 can be traced to other DNA sequences in this sample. The chain is built from TRBV6-1 and TRBJ2-5, with D uncertain. This CDR3 has 13 amino acids. CDR1 MNHNS and CDR2 SASEGT come from the germline V gene. The V gene lost 4 bases and the J gene lost 5 bases, with 11 bases spanning the gap. CDR3 coding DNA: TGTGCCAGCAGTGGGGGTGGAAGGGAGACCCAGTACTTC. Amino acid sequence: CASSGGGRETQYF.

CDR3 sequence reads: CASSYGEFGNTIYF. The DNA of the CDR3 is TGTGCCAGCAGTTACGGCGAATTTGGAAACACCATATATTTT. This sequence joins TRBV6-5 and TRBJ1-3; unclear D gene. There are 14 residues in the CDR3. V was trimmed by 2 bases and J by 3 bases, leaving 8 bases between them. Germline values: CDR1 MNHEY, CDR2 SVGAGI.

This clone was seen only once. The chain employs TRBV2 and TRBJ1-2; unclear D gene. The germline V and J ends were trimmed by 3 bases and 2 bases, with 7 bases remaining between them. The CDR3 has 13 amino acids. The germline CDR1 and CDR2 sequences are SNHLY and FYNNEI. CDR3 loop: CASSDRTNYGYTF. Written as DNA, the CDR3 is TGTGCCAGCAGTGACAGGACCAACTATGGCTACACCTTC.

This chain uses TRBV9 with TRBJ1-2; no clear D gene. This CDR3 comprises 12 residues. Germline CDR1 is SGDLS and CDR2 is YYNGEE. V shed 0 bases and J shed 8 bases, with 8 bases lying between them. This CDR3 reads CASSVGPEGYTF. In nucleotides, the CDR3 is TGTGCCAGCAGCGTAGGCCCCGAAGGCTACACCTTC.

The rearrangement uses TRBV19 and TRBJ1-5; possible D gene TRBD1, 5 bases. V lost 3 bases and J lost 4, with 16 bases in between. This CDR3 comprises 16 residues. CDR1 is LNHDA, CDR2 SQIVND, per germline (reference sequence). This CDR3 is CASSISWGGNNQPQHF. The CDR3 DNA follows: TGTGCCAGTAGTATCAGCTGGGGGGGGAATAATCAGCCCCAGCATTTT.

The gene calls are TRBV27 and TRBJ1-2; 8 nucleotides align to TRBD1. The germline CDR1 and CDR2 sequences are MNHEY and SMNVEV (reference sequence). V lost 6 bases, J lost 0 bases, and 12 bases stayed unmatched. This CDR3 is 17 amino acids long. The CDR3 coding sequence is TGTGCCAGCAGCCCTCGGACAGGGAAAGAGGCTAACTATGGCTACACCTTC. It specifies CASSPRTGKEANYGYTF.

This rearrangement joins TRBV11-3 to TRBJ2-1; 14 nucleotides agree with TRBD2. In germline, CDR1 is SGHNT, CDR2 YENEEA. Trimming cost V 5 bases and J 5 bases; bases outside gene matches: 2. This CDR3 is built from 15 residues. This CDR3 reads CASSRLAGGDNEQFF. The CDR3 nucleotides read TGTGCCAGCAGCCGACTAGCGGGAGGGGACAATGAGCAGTTCTTC.

The chain carries TRBV5-1 and TRBJ2-7; 10 nucleotides match TRBD2. The V gene end was trimmed by 7 bases and the J gene end by 1 base; junction bases not matched to a gene: 2. In germline, CDR1 is SGHRS, CDR2 YFSETQ. This CDR3 comprises 13 residues. CDR3 nucleotide sequence: TGCGCCAGCGCTAGCGGGAGTTCCTACGAGCAGTACTTC. Protein product: CASASGSSYEQYF.

V and J are TRBV5-1 and TRBJ2-3; TRBD2 aligns across 11 bases. Trimming took 4 bases from V and 0 from J; bases not matched to a gene: 4. CDR3 length: 16 residues. Germline CDR1 is SGHRS and CDR2 is YFSETQ. In DNA, the CDR3 is TGCGCCAGCAGCCCCCTAGCGGGAGGAAGCACAGATACGCAGTATTTT. Amino acid sequence: CASSPLAGGSTDTQYF.

The chain combines TRBV19 with TRBJ2-5, with D perhaps matching TRBD1 (5 bases). V was clipped by 4 bases and J by 3 bases, with 12 bases between them. CDR3 length: 14 residues. From germline, CDR1 is LNHDA and CDR2 SQIVND (reference sequence). This chain's CDR3 is CASSTDQGKETQYF. The CDR3 DNA reads TGTGCCAGTAGTACCGATCAGGGTAAAGAGACCCAGTACTTC. Full variable domain (missing parts from reference TRBV19 and TRBJ2-5): DGGITQSPKYLFRKEGQNVTLSCEQNLNHDAMYWYRQDPGQGLRLIYYSQIVNDFQKGDIAEGYSVSREKKESFPLTVTSAQKNPTAFYLCASSTDQGKETQYFGPGTRLLVL.

This chain connects TRBV28 to TRBJ1-2, with 10 bases that match TRBD1. The CDR3 runs 15 residues. J lost 0 bases, V lost 6 bases, and 4 bases had no gene match. CDR1 is MDHEN and CDR2 is SYDVKM in the germline V gene. CDR3 in DNA: TGTGCCAGCAGACGACAGGGGGCGGCTAACTATGGCTACACCTTC. Translated: CASRRQGAANYGYTF.

The chain couples TRBV5-6 to TRBJ2-5, with 8 nucleotides matching TRBD2. Germline V CDR1 and CDR2: SGHDT, YYEEEE. After removal of 1 base from V and 2 bases from J, the junction contained 10 bases not matched to a gene. This CDR3 has 17 residues. CDR3 in DNA: TGTGCCAGCAGCTTGAGGGTCCAGCGGGAGACACAAGAGACCCAGTACTTC. Translated: CASSLRVQRETQETQYF.

This chain uses TRBV6-5 with TRBJ1-2; 10 bases match TRBD1. The CDR3 contains 14 residues. Germline CDR1 and CDR2: MNHEY and SVGAGI. V trimming: 5 bases; J trimming: 8 bases; junction bases outside the gene matches: 8. The CDR3 here is CASSPDRGRRGYTF. CDR3 in DNA: TGTGCCAGCAGTCCTGACAGGGGGCGCCGGGGCTACACCTTC.

The V call is TRBV19, the J call TRBJ2-7; 9 bases match TRBD2. CDR1 and CDR2 (germline): LNHDA, SQIVND (reference sequence). J was trimmed by 2 bases and V by 7 bases; bases with no gene match: 12. The CDR3 spans 16 residues. Here the CDR3 DNA reads TGTGCCAGTAACCCGTCTAGCGGGGCCGGGACCTACGAGCAGTACTTC. Translating gives CASNPSSGAGTYEQYF.

V is TRBV14 and J is TRBJ2-3; D is unresolved. Trimming pared 1 base from V and 7 bases from J, leaving 12 bases between. Per germline, CDR1 SGHDN and CDR2 FVKESK. This CDR3 contains 14 residues. This CDR3 is CASSQVTGPHTQYF. CDR3 nucleotide sequence: TGTGCCAGCAGCCAAGTCACCGGCCCACATACGCAGTATTTT.

The V gene is TRBV19, the J gene TRBJ2-1; maybe TRBD1 (5 bases). The CDR3 covers 13 residues. Germline CDR1 and CDR2: LNHDA and SQIVND (reference sequence). V was cut by 6 bases and J by 6 bases, with 12 bases left in between. CDR3 loop: CASRGVWANEQFF. Here the CDR3 DNA reads TGTGCCAGTAGAGGGGTGTGGGCCAATGAGCAGTTCTTC.

The chain links TRBV5-1 to TRBJ2-5; D might be TRBD1 (6 bases). Germline V gene sequence: CDR1 SGHRS, CDR2 YFSETQ. The CDR3 has 15 residues. V was shortened by 0 bases and J by 11 bases, with 20 bases between the two germline ends. The CDR3 DNA is TGCGCCAGCAGCTTGGGTCAGGGGCCTTCCACAGGGCAGTACTTC. Translated, it gives CASSLGQGPSTGQYF.

The CDR3 DNA reads as TGCGCCAGCAGCCAATCACTAGCTGCTGGGGCCAACGTCCTGACTTTC. It codes for CASSQSLAAGANVLTF. The chain uses TRBV4-1 and TRBJ2-6; D is possibly TRBD2 (6 bases). Trimming cost V 2 bases and J 2 bases, with 10 bases left between them. The CDR3 is 16 residues long. CDR1 MGHRA and CDR2 YSYEKL come from the germline V gene.